This T cell receptor (beta chain) emerged from a study of Ad26.COV2.S vaccination and SARS-CoV-2 variants. Across the study: Donor was assigned to the Ad26.COV2.S arm of trial COV1001. Ad26.COV2.S given intramuscularly, once or twice 56 days apart.

The CDR3 length is 17 residues. The germline V gene encodes CDR1 PRHDT and CDR2 FYEKMQ (reference sequence). Trimming removed 2 bases from V and 4 bases from J; junction bases left unmatched: 11. Regarding treatment: 19 received Ad26.COV2.S at low or high dose, single or two shots; several received placebo; per-sample allocation not given. Each sample was drawn 63 days after the first injection (of vaccine or placebo). Participants' vaccine, an Ad26 vector, delivered Wuhan-strain SARS-CoV-2 spike. TCRdb keeps only in-frame clones here, not all; method: immunoSEQ multiplex PCR. The sample records about 500,000 clones, nearly 90% being singletons.

The receptor was isolated from a person aged 18-60 years who received the Ad26.COV2.S COVID-19 vaccine or a placebo. The rearrangement links TRBV13 to TRBJ2-5, with 9 bases that match TRBD1. The sequences come from peripheral blood, collected in a trial of Ad26.COV2.S vaccine versus placebo. CDR3 bases: TGTGCCAGCAGCTTAAGCGGGACAGGGATCTCAACAGAGACCCAGTACTTC. It translates to CASSLSGTGISTETQYF.